This paragraph reports one TCR beta chain. This clonotype has ten or more counts. Its target antigen remains unknown. Nothing much larger sits one base from this clone, and base qualities are not available. Ophthalmopathy patients had moderately to severely active disease, with a Clinical Activity Score of 3 or more, a NOSPECS grade of 4 or more, and a disease duration of less than 3 months. Patients with uncontrolled infections, other autoimmune diseases, pregnancy or lactation were excluded. Diagnoses were based on clinical symptoms, serum thyroxine and TRAb, thyroid ultrasound and orbital computed tomography. PBMCs were isolated from 10 ml of fresh peripheral blood by Ficoll-Paque density gradient centrifugation. Trizol reagent was used to extract total RNA, and RNA quality was then checked on an Agilent 2100 Bioanalyzer. TCR beta CDR3 regions were amplified from RNA transcripts. A first-round RT-PCR of the TCR CDR3 used the HTBI primer set with the Qiagen OneStep RT-PCR kit. Libraries were constructed in a second round of multiplex PCR, after which size selection and purification were performed. Sequencing of the libraries was done on an Illumina HiSeq2000 using paired-end 100 bp reads. The published analysis was carried out like this. Raw data were processed with SOAPnuke, discarding reads with adapters, uncalled bases, mean Phred below 15, or no exact constant-primer or identifier match. COPE v1.2.5 was used to merge the high-quality paired reads, and each unique nucleotide sequence was defined as a clonotype. MiTCR v1.1 was used to align the clonotypes against IMGT TRBV, TRBD and TRBJ reference segments. The analysis was restricted to V-J combinations with a frequency above 0.0001, which together covered 98% to 99.2% of the repertoires. The TCS score was defined as F50 (clonal expansion) divided by E x V (chaos), with BLOSUM62-based TCRdist calculated between CDR3 peptides within each V-J. Welch's t-statistics and random forest reduced several hundred V-J features to 13, which were used in a naive Bayes classifier (R e1071). Using fastp trimming at Q25 and MiXCR clonotype assembly, TCRdb reanalyzed the public sequencing data and kept in-frame beta chains. For every CDR3 protein sequence, its rows merge into one entry that carries the most common genes and DNA. The V and J calls were not made by the authors but by TCRdb's processing. The sample records around 600,000 distinct CDR3 sequences, roughly 14% of which are singletons. The top ten clones comprise under 15% of the sample.

This sample is drawn from a study of T cells in Graves' hyperthyroidism and ophthalmopathy (dated by TCRdb to between 2018 and 2021). For context, the study as a whole: Peripheral blood was collected at initial diagnosis, before any treatment. Whether ophthalmopathy could be predicted prospectively was tested in an independent validation cohort made up of under 20 hyperthyroidism patients plus 17 patients who later progressed to ophthalmopathy. The roughly 91 discovery patients were randomly divided into training and test sets at a 7:3 ratio. Thyroid tissue and blood T-cell repertoires from about six Graves' hyperthyroidism patients were also compared in the study. The paper reports TCR Vbeta CDR3 sequencing of over 130 peripheral blood samples: fewer than 50 ophthalmopathy, fewer than 80 hyperthyroidism and 17 progressor patients. To identify distinguishing TCR V-J signatures, a discovery cohort of 90 to 100 patients was used, comprising 40 to 45 with Graves' ophthalmopathy and some 57 with stable Graves' hyperthyroidism. Once sampling was done, hyperthyroidism patients were given methimazole at a starting dose of 30 mg daily, whereas ophthalmopathy patients were given high-dose intravenous methylprednisolone. Study-wide conclusions, independent of this receptor: During validation, the model predicted progression to ophthalmopathy a median of about 6.3 months ahead of onset, with around 71% sensitivity and more than 72% specificity. Most expanded thyroid clonotypes (frequency above 0.001) were also detected in blood, suggesting blood repertoires may reflect thyroid immune responses. No statistical method was used to set the sample size in advance, and investigators knew the group allocation. Ophthalmopathy was separated from stable hyperthyroidism by a 13 V-J signature model, with 87.88% sensitivity and roughly 81% specificity obtained in cross-validation and 80%/75% obtained in testing.

Sequencing used blood. This receptor was identified in a woman between 50 and 59 years old with Graves' ophthalmopathy.

For the CDR3, the sequence is CASSYAGPHTYEQYF. The bases are TGTGCCAGCAGTTACGCCGGACCGCATACCTACGAGCAGTACTTC. The chain couples TRBV6-2 or TRBV6-3 to TRBJ2-7; no D gene call is confident. CDR1 MNHEY and CDR2 SVGEGT are derived from the germline V gene. The CDR3 measures 15 amino acids from cysteine to phenylalanine. Just the 45-base CDR3 DNA is kept, in frame starting at base 1. Between the V and J ends, shortened by 2 bases and 2 bases respectively, the junction contains 13 bases.